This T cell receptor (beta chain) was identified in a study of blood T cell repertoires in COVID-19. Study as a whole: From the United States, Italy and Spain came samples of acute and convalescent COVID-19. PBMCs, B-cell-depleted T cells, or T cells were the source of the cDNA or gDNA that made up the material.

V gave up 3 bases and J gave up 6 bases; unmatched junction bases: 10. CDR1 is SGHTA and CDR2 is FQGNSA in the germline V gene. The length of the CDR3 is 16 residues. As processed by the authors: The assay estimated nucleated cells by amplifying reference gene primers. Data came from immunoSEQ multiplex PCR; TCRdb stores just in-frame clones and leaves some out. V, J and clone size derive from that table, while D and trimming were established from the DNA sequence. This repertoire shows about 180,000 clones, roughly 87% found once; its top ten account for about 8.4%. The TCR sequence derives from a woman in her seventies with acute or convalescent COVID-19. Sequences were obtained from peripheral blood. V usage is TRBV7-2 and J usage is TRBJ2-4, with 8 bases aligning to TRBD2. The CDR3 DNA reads TGTGCCAGCAGCTTTAGTGGGACTAGGGGCGGAAACATTCAGTACTTC. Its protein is CASSFSGTRGGNIQYF.